The 5 T cell receptor beta chains listed next were all sequenced from one sample in a study of metastatic and nonmetastatic thyroid tumors. TCRdb re-analyzed the PCR reads using MiXCR. The sample lists about 8,000 clones, around 27% occurring once. All patients reached thyroid surgery having received no treatment beforehand. Sequencing was performed on adjacent normal tissue. The receptor source for this set is a female donor with papillary thyroid cancer or a benign thyroid nodule (not recorded which). Some clones in this sample may be carry-over from other donors' samples.

In regard to this clone: It is likely a read error, because the conserved phenylalanine at the end of the CDR3 is missing. V and J are TRBV12-3 or TRBV12-4 and TRBJ1-1, with D perhaps matching TRBD1 (6 bases). V was trimmed by 10 bases and J by 5 bases, leaving 20 bases between them. The CDR3 contains 14 residues. The CDR3 bases are TGTGCCATAAGTTCGCGGGACAAGAAAACTGAAGCTTTCGTT. Protein sequence: CAISSRDKKTEAFV.

The CDR3 loop is CASSRGGTQNEQFF. CDR3 sequence (DNA): TGTGCCAGCAGTCGGGGAGGGACTCAAAATGAGCAGTTCTTC. The J gene is TRBJ2-1, the V gene TRBV6-1; 7 bases fit TRBD2. CDR1 is MNHNS and CDR2 is SASEGT in the germline V gene. The CDR3 loop spans 14 amino acids. V was clipped by 5 bases and J by 7 bases; unmatched bases: 8.

This clone has only a few counts. This chain uses TRBV24-1 with TRBJ1-4, with unresolved D. Trimming left V 6 bases short and J 3 bases short, with 7 bases between. Looked up from germline, CDR1 is KGHDR and CDR2 is SFDVKD. This CDR3 has 13 residues. As DNA, the CDR3 is TGTGCCACCAGTACCGGAGCTAATGAAAAACTGTTTTTT. It yields the protein CATSTGANEKLFF.

This chain connects TRBV20-1 to TRBJ1-1; D gene ambiguous. The germline V and J ends were trimmed by 4 bases and 10 bases, with 19 bases remaining between them. CDR1 is DFQATT and CDR2 is SNEGSKA in the germline V gene (reference sequence). CDR3 length equals 13 residues. The CDR3 reads CSAIYRQSSLAFF. Here the CDR3 DNA reads TGCAGTGCTATATATCGGCAAAGCTCGTTAGCTTTCTTT.

This clone was recorded at least ten times. A much bigger clone sits one base away, suggesting this may be a read error. This CDR3 is also generated by other DNA sequences in the sample. V usage is TRBV28 and J usage is TRBJ1-2, with 9 bases identical to TRBD1. The CDR3 spans 14 residues. Germline loops: CDR1 MDHEN, CDR2 SYDVKM. CDR3 residues: CASSADRGIYGYTF. The CDR3 bases are TGCGCCAGCAGTGCAGACAGGGGGATCTATGGCTACACCTTC.